This record looks at one T cell receptor beta chain sequence and its context. The repertoire was sequenced with immunoSEQ multiplex PCR; TCRdb's copy has only in-frame clones and lacks some. The table includes fewer than 35,000 clones, roughly 90% detected once. The sample comes from a study of neoadjuvant nivolumab and ipilimumab in lung cancer. Germline values: CDR1 SGHDT, CDR2 YYEEEE. This CDR3 has 17 residues. V shed 3 bases and J shed 4 bases, with 21 bases lying between them. The sample was peripheral blood, taken after neoadjuvant nivolumab, alone or with ipilimumab, at or shortly before surgery. The V call is TRBV5-6, the J call TRBJ2-3, with D perhaps matching TRBD1 or TRBD2 (5 bases each). This receptor was identified in an adult with non-small cell lung cancer. CDR3 sequence (DNA): TGTGCCAGCAGCTCCACCCTGGGACGTTTCTGGGCAGATACGCAGTATTTT. This codes for CASSSTLGRFWADTQYF.